Each of the 25 T cell receptor beta chains below was sequenced from the same sample in a study of control samples from healthy donors and cancer patients. The protocol was immunoSEQ multiplex PCR, while the TCRdb copy is restricted to in-frame clones and leaves out a portion. Of about 130,000 clones listed, 89% are singletons. Material: PBMCs. Every receptor here comes from a man in his fifties with head and neck cancer.

This rearrangement joins TRBV28 to TRBJ2-7; the D gene is possibly TRBD2 (5 bases). V was clipped by 5 bases and J by 3 bases, with 14 bases between them. CDR1 is MDHEN and CDR2 is SYDVKM in the germline V gene. This CDR3 is 14 amino acids long. The chain's CDR3 is CASSPGVSGYEQYF. The DNA for the CDR3 is TGTGCCAGCAGTCCCGGGGTAAGCGGCTACGAGCAGTACTTC.

The chain recombines TRBV6-5 with TRBJ2-1; no clear D. This CDR3 has 13 residues. Germline loops: CDR1 MNHEY, CDR2 SVGAGI. V lost 7 bases and J 3 bases, leaving 10 bases between the germline ends. The CDR3 reads CASTIGGYNEQFF. In DNA, the CDR3 is TGTGCCAGCACCATCGGTGGCTACAATGAGCAGTTCTTC.

The rearrangement links TRBV30 to TRBJ2-3; 8 bases line up with TRBD1. Per germline, CDR1 GTSNPN and CDR2 SVGIG (reference sequence). The CDR3 sequence is 14 residues long. V shed 3 bases, J shed 2 bases, and the junction held 4 bases outside the gene matches. The CDR3 region is CAWRAGGITDTQYF. In nucleotides, the CDR3 is TGTGCCTGGAGGGCAGGGGGCATCACAGATACGCAGTATTTT.

The chain has TRBV2 and TRBJ2-5; D is perhaps TRBD1 or TRBD2 (5 bases each). Trimming shortened V by 6 bases and J by 5 bases, and 16 bases separated the two germline ends. Germline V gene lookup returns CDR1 SNHLY and CDR2 FYNNEI. The CDR3 has 14 amino acids. The CDR3 DNA reads TGTGCCAGCAGGAGGGGATCTGTGGCGGAGACCCAGTACTTC. Protein sequence: CASRRGSVAETQYF.

This chain links TRBV5-1 with TRBJ1-6, with a tentative D call TRBD1 (5 bases). The germline V gene has CDR1 SGHRS and CDR2 YFSETQ. V lost 4 bases, J lost 0 bases, and 11 bases lay in between. The CDR3 is 16 residues long. This CDR3 is CASSQDSSSYNSPLHF. As DNA, the CDR3 is TGCGCCAGCAGCCAAGACAGTAGCTCCTATAATTCACCCCTCCACTTT.

The CDR3 region has the DNA TGTGCCAGTAGAGAGCAGGACTGGCGGTCCTACGAGCAGTACTTC. Translating it yields CASREQDWRSYEQYF. The J gene is TRBJ2-7, the V gene TRBV19, with a tentative D call TRBD2 (5 bases). Germline V CDR1 and CDR2: LNHDA, SQIVND (reference sequence). Trimming removed 6 bases from V and 1 base from J, with 16 bases in between. The CDR3 covers 15 residues.

The J gene is TRBJ1-2, the V gene TRBV28, with D uncertain. The V end lost 4 bases, the J end lost 4 bases, and 13 bases lay between the germline ends. This CDR3 is built from 14 residues. Germline V gene data show CDR1 as MDHEN and CDR2 as SYDVKM. DNA of the CDR3: TGTGCCAGCAGTTCCTACAGACACTTCTATGGCTACACCTTC. Translating gives CASSSYRHFYGYTF.

The rearrangement joins TRBV6-5 to TRBJ2-5; 11 positions match TRBD2. The trim removed 4 bases at V and 1 base at J, leaving 5 bases unmatched. Germline V gene sequence: CDR1 MNHEY, CDR2 SVGAGI. The CDR3 is 16 amino acids. For the CDR3, the DNA is TGTGCCAGCAGTTCACGACTAGCGGGGTCCCAAGAGACCCAGTACTTC. Its translation: CASSSRLAGSQETQYF.

This chain uses TRBV12-3 or TRBV12-4 with TRBJ1-3, with 7 positions matching TRBD1. The CDR3 is 11 amino acids. J was trimmed by 14 bases and V by 1 base; bases with no gene match: 2. Written as DNA, the CDR3 is TGTGCCAGCAGTTTAGGGACAGGCTTATATTTT. Translation: CASSLGTGLYF.

V usage is TRBV5-1 and J usage is TRBJ1-4; no definite D call. Trimming took off 5 bases at V and 8 bases at J, with 16 bases between the two ends. The CDR3 covers 14 residues. The V gene's germline CDR1 is SGHRS and CDR2 YFSETQ. CDR3 residues: CASSLIPGSEKLFF. CDR3 DNA sequence: TGCGCCAGCAGTTTGATACCGGGCTCCGAAAAACTGTTTTTT.

Worth noting for this clone: Compared with germline, one end of the junction differs, possibly owing to a read error. The V and J genes are TRBV9 and TRBJ2-6; maybe TRBD1 (5 bases). Germline V gene data show CDR1 as SGDLS and CDR2 as YYNGEE. This CDR3 comprises 16 residues. The CDR3 sequence: CASSVRLGSGANVPTF. CDR3 in DNA: TGTGCCAGCAGCGTAAGGCTGGGCTCTGGGGCCAACGTCCCGACTTTC.

The rearrangement joins TRBV11-2 to TRBJ2-2; D may be TRBD2 (7 bases). Germline assignment: CDR1 SGHAT and CDR2 FQNNGV. The ends were cut back, 2 bases at V and 7 bases at J, with 20 bases in the middle. The CDR3 has 17 amino acids. In DNA, the CDR3 is TGTGCCAGCAGCTTAAGGGGGGGCTCCGGAGTCGGCGGGGAGCTGTTTTTT. This sequence encodes CASSLRGGSGVGGELFF.

The chain joins TRBV5-1 to TRBJ2-3; a weak D match, TRBD1 (7 bases). CDR3 size: 16 residues. The germline gives CDR1 SGHRS, CDR2 YFSETQ. The V end was cut by 0 bases, the J end by 3 bases, with 14 bases between. CDR3 sequence reads: CASSLGRGLGTDTQYF. The CDR3 DNA is TGCGCCAGCAGCTTGGGGAGGGGGCTGGGGACAGATACGCAGTATTTT.

V is TRBV6-1 and J is TRBJ1-5; D is uncertain. This CDR3 region has 17 residues. Trimming left V 2 bases short and J 4 bases short, with 18 bases between. The V gene's germline CDR1 is MNHNS and CDR2 SASEGT. The CDR3 DNA follows: TGTGCCAGCAGTGAAAGGAGGAGAGGGATTTCGAATCAGCCCCAGCATTTT. Its translation is CASSERRRGISNQPQHF.

As for this clone: Its ends do not fully match the called genes, so a read error is possible. The genes are TRBV6-5 and TRBJ2-7, with D possibly TRBD1 on 5 matching bases. CDR1 and CDR2 from the germline V gene are MNHEY and SVGAGI. The CDR3 runs to 15 residues. CDR3 protein: CASSSPASGNYGQYF. The CDR3 DNA follows: TGTGCCAGCAGTTCCCCGGCCTCAGGGAACTACGGGCAGTACTTC.

V usage is TRBV19 and J usage is TRBJ2-6; D ambiguous. The CDR3 is 17 residues long. CDR1 is LNHDA, CDR2 SQIVND, per germline (reference sequence). V gave up 3 bases and J gave up 0 bases, with 12 bases separating them. For the CDR3, the DNA is TGTGCCAGTAGTATTAGGACCGATATCTCTGGGGCCAACGTCCTGACTTTC. Residues: CASSIRTDISGANVLTF.

As DNA, the CDR3 is TGTGCCAGCAGCACCGGGACAAGATACACCGGGGAGCTGTTTTTT. Translated: CASSTGTRYTGELFF. The chain has TRBV5-4 and TRBJ2-2; tentatively, D is TRBD1 (6 bases). There are 15 residues in the CDR3. Germline values: CDR1 SGHNT, CDR2 YYREEE (reference sequence). The V gene lost 4 bases and the J gene lost 3 bases, with 13 bases spanning the gap.

In this sample, this clone turned up once. The chain combines TRBV15 with TRBJ2-1; D tentatively reads TRBD1 or TRBD2 (5 bases each). Germline loops: CDR1 LNHNV, CDR2 YYDKDF (reference sequence). Between the trimmed V and J ends, which lost 0 bases and 9 bases, there was a span of 9 bases. This CDR3 contains 13 residues. CDR3 residues: CATSRDLGTEQFF. The CDR3 bases are TGTGCCACCAGCAGAGATTTAGGGACTGAGCAGTTCTTC.

The rearrangement links TRBV27 to TRBJ1-5; D gene ambiguous. This CDR3 spans 13 amino acids. Trimming pared 5 bases from V and 3 bases from J, leaving 8 bases between. Germline V gene data show CDR1 as MNHEY and CDR2 as SMNVEV (reference sequence). The CDR3 DNA reads as TGTGCCAGCAGTGAGGGCTACAATCAGCCCCAGCATTTT. This codes for CASSEGYNQPQHF.

The rearrangement links TRBV29-1 to TRBJ1-1, with TRBD1 identical over 7 bases. Trimming removed 2 bases from V and 0 bases from J; junction bases left unmatched: 3. Germline V CDR1 and CDR2: SQVTM, ANQGSEA. The CDR3 contains 14 residues. CDR3 loop: CSVEKGALNTEAFF. Written as DNA, the CDR3 is TGCAGCGTTGAAAAGGGGGCACTGAACACTGAAGCTTTCTTT.

The chain uses TRBV3-1 (or the pseudogene TRBV3-2) and TRBJ1-2, with D hard to call. The CDR3 is 13 amino acids. V was trimmed by 1 base and J by 3 bases, leaving 6 bases between them. The germline gives CDR1 LGHDT, CDR2 YNNKEL (reference sequence). The CDR3 is CASSQASYYGYTF. CDR3 in DNA: TGTGCCAGCAGCCAAGCCTCATACTATGGCTACACCTTC.

This chain uses TRBV2 with TRBJ1-5; 7 positions agree with TRBD1. CDR3 length: 14 amino acids. Per germline, CDR1 SNHLY and CDR2 FYNNEI. After removal of 6 bases from V and 3 bases from J, the junction contained 5 bases not matched to a gene. The CDR3 loop reads CASSNRGFNQPQHF. CDR3 in DNA: TGTGCCAGCAGCAACAGGGGTTTCAATCAGCCCCAGCATTTT.

CDR3 DNA sequence: TGTGCCAGCAGCTCTGATAGGGGATCTTGGGGAGTTAGCTCCTACAATGAGCAGTTCTTC. This encodes CASSSDRGSWGVSSYNEQFF. The chain uses TRBV13 and TRBJ2-1, with D perhaps matching TRBD1 or TRBD2 (5 bases each). Trimming took 4 bases from V and 0 from J, leaving 25 bases between them. The CDR3 is 20 residues long. Germline loops: CDR1 PRHDT, CDR2 FYEKMQ (reference sequence).

The chain links TRBV13 to TRBJ2-3, with 12 bases aligning to TRBD2. CDR3 length: 17 amino acids. Per the germline V gene, CDR1 is PRHDT and CDR2 is FYEKMQ (reference sequence). Losses at the gene ends were 3 bases for V and 0 bases for J; bases not matched to a gene: 4. CDR3 in amino acids: CASSLRLAGDSTDTQYF. CDR3 nucleotides: TGTGCCAGCAGCTTGAGACTAGCGGGGGATAGCACAGATACGCAGTATTTT.

The V call is TRBV5-6, the J call TRBJ2-4; D remains unclear. The CDR3 sequence is 14 residues long. With 1 base removed from V and 1 base from J, the gap between germline ends came to 6 bases. CDR1 is SGHDT and CDR2 is YYEEEE in the germline V gene. The CDR3 DNA reads as TGTGCCAGCAGCTTGATGAGCGCCAAAAACATTCAGTACTTC. This encodes CASSLMSAKNIQYF.